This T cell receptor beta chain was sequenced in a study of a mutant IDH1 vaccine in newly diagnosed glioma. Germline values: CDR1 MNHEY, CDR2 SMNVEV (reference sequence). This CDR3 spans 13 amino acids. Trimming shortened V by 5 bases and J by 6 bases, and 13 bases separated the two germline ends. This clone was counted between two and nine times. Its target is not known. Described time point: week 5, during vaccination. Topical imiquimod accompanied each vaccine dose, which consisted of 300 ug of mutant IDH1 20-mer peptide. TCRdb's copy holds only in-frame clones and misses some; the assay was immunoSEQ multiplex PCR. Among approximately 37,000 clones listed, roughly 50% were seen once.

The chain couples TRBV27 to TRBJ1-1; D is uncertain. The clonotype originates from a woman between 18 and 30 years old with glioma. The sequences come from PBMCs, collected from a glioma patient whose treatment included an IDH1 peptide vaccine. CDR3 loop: CASSLSSGSEAFF. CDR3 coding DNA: TGTGCCAGCAGTCTTAGCAGTGGTTCTGAAGCTTTCTTT.